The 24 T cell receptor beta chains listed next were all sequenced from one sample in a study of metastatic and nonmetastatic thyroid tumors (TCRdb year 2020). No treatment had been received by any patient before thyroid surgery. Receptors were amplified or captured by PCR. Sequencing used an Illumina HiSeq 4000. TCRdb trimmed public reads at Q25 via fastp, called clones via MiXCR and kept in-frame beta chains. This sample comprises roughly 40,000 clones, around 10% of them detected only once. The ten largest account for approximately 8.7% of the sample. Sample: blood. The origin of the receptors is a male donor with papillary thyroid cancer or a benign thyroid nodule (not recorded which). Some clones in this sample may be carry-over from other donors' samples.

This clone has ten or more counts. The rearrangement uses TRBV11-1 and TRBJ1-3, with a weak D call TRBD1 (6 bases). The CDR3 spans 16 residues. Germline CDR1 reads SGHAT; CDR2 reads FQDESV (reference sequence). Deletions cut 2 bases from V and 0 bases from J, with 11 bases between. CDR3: CASSLQGSYSGNTIYF. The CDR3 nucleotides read TGTGCCAGCAGCTTACAGGGGTCCTACTCTGGAAACACCATATATTTT.

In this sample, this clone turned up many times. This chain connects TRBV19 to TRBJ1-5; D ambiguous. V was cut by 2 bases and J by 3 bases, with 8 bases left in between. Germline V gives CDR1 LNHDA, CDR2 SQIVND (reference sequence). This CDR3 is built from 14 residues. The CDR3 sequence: CASSIRQNNQPQHF. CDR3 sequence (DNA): TGTGCCAGTAGTATAAGGCAGAACAATCAGCCCCAGCATTTT. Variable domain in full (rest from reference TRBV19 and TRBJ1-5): DGGITQSPKYLFRKEGQNVTLSCEQNLNHDAMYWYRQDPGQGLRLIYYSQIVNDFQKGDIAEGYSVSREKKESFPLTVTSAQKNPTAFYLCASSIRQNNQPQHFGDGTRLSIL.

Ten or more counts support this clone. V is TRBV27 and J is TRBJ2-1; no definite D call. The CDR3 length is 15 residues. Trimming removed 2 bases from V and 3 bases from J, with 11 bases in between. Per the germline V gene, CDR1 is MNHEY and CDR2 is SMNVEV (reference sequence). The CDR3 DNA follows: TGTGCCAGCAGTTTAGAAGCGATGGGCTACAATGAGCAGTTCTTC. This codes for CASSLEAMGYNEQFF.

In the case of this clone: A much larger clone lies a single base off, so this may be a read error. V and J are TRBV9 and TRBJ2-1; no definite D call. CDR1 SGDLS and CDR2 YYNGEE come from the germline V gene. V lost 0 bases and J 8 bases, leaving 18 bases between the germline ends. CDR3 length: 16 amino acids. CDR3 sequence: CASSVAERSTPDEQFF. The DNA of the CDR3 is TGTGCCAGCAGCGTAGCGGAAAGGAGCACACCCGATGAGCAGTTCTTC.

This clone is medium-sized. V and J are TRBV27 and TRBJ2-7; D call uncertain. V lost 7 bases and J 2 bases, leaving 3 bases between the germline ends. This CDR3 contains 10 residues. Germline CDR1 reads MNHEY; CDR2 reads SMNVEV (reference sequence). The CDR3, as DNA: TGTGCCAGCATAGCCTACGAGCAGTACTTC. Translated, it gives CASIAYEQYF.

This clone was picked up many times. This chain's CDR3 is CSAVRDIAYEQYF. The DNA for the CDR3 is TGCAGTGCTGTCCGGGACATTGCCTACGAGCAGTACTTC. V is TRBV20-1 and J is TRBJ2-7; maybe TRBD1 (6 bases). Germline V lookup: CDR1 DFQATT, CDR2 SNEGSKA (reference sequence). The length of the CDR3 is 13 residues. V was cut by 5 bases and J by 2 bases, with 13 bases left in between.

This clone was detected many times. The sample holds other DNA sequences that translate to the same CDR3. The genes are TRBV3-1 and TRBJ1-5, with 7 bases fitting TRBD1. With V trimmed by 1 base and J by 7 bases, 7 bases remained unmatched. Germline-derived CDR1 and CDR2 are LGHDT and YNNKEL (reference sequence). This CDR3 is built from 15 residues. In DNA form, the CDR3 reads TGTGCCAGCAGCCAAGGGACAGGAAGGAGGCAGCCCCAGCATTTT. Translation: CASSQGTGRRQPQHF.

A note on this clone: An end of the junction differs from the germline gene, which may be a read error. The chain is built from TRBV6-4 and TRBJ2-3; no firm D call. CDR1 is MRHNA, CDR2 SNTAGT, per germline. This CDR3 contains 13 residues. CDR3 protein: CAGSYSVTDTQYF. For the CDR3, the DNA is TGTGCCGGCAGTTACTCAGTCACAGATACGCAGTATTTT.

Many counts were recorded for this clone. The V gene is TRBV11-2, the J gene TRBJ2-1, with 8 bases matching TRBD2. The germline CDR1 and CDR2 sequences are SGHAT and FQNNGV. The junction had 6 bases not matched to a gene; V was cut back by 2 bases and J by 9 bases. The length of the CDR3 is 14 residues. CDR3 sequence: CASSLLGLAGEQFF. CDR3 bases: TGTGCCAGCAGCTTATTAGGACTAGCAGGTGAGCAGTTCTTC.

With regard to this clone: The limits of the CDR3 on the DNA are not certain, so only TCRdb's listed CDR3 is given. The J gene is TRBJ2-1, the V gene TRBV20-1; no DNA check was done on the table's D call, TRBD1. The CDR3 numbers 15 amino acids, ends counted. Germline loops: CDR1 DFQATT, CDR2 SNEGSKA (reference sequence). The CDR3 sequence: CSARGTMSSSSEQFF.

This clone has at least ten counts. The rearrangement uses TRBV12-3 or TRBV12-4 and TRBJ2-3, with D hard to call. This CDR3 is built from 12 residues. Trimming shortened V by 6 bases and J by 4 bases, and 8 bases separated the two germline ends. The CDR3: CASRPQADTQYF. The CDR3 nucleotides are TGTGCCAGCAGGCCCCAGGCAGATACGCAGTATTTT.

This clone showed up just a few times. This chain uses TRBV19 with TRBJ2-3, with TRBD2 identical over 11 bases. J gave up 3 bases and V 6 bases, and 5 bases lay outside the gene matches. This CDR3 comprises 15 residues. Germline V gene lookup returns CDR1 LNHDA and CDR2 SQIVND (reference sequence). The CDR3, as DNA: TGTGCCAGTAGCTTGACTAGCGGGGAGACAGATACGCAGTATTTT. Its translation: CASSLTSGETDTQYF.

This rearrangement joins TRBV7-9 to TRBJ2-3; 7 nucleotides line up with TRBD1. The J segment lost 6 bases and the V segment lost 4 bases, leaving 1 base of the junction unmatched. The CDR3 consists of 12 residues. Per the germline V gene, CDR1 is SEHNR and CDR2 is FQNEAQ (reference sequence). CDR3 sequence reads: CASSSTGDTQYF. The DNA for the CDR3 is TGTGCCAGCAGCTCGACAGGGGATACGCAGTATTTT. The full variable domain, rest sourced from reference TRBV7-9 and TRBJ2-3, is DTGVSQNPRHKITKRGQNVTFRCDPISEHNRLYWYRQTLGQGPEFLTYFQNEAQLEKSRLLSDRFSAERPKGSFSTLEIQRTEQGDSAMYLCASSSTGDTQYFGPGTRLTVL.

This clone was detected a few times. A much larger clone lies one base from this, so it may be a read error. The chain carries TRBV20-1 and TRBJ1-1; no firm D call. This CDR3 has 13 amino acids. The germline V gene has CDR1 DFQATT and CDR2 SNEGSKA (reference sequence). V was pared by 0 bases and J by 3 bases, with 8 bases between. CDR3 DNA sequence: TGCAGTGCTAGAGATCGAGGGCACACTGAAGCTTTCTTT. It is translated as CSARDRGHTEAFF.

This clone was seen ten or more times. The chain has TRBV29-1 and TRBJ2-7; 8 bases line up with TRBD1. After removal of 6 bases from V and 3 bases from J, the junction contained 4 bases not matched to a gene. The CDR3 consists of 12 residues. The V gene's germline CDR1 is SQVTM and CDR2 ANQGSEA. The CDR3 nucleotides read TGCAGCGTCTCGGGACAGGACTACGAGCAGTACTTC. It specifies CSVSGQDYEQYF.

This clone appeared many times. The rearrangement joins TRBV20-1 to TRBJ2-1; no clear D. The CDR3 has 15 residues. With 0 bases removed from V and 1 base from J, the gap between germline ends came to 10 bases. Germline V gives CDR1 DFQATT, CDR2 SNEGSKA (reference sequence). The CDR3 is CSARDEILSYNEQFF. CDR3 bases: TGCAGTGCTAGAGACGAGATACTTTCCTACAATGAGCAGTTCTTC.

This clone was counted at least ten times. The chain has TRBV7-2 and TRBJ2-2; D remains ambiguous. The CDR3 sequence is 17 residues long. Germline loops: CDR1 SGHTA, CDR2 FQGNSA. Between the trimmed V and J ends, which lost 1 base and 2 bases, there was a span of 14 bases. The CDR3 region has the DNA TGTGCCAGCAGCTTAGGGCCTAGTTCCCTAAACACCGGGGAGCTGTTTTTT. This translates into CASSLGPSSLNTGELFF.

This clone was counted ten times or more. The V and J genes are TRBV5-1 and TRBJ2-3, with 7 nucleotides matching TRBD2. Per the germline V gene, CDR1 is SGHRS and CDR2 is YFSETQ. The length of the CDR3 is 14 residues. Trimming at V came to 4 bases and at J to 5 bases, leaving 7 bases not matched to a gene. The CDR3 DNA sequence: TGCGCCAGCAGCAATCCGGGAGGCGGAGATACGCAGTATTTT. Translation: CASSNPGGGDTQYF.

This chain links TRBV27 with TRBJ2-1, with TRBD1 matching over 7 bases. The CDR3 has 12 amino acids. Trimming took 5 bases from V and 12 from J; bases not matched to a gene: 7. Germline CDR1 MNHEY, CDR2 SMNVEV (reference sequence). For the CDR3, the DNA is TGTGCCAGCAGTATTACAGGGGTTGGGCAGTTCTTC. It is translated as CASSITGVGQFF.

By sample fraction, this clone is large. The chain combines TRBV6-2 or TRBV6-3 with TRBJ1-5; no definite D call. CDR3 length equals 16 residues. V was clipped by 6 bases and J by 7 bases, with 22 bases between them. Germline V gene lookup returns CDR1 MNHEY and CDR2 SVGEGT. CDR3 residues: CASSLEEDLEEQPQHF. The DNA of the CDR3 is TGTGCCAGCAGCTTGGAGGAGGACTTAGAGGAACAGCCCCAGCATTTT.

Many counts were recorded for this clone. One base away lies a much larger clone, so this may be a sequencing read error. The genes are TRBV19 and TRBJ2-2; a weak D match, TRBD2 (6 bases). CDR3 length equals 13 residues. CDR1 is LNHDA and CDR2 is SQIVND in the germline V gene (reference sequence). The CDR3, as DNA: TGTGCCAGTAGTATTCCGGGAGTCGGGGAGCTGCTTTTT. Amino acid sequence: CASSIPGVGELLF.

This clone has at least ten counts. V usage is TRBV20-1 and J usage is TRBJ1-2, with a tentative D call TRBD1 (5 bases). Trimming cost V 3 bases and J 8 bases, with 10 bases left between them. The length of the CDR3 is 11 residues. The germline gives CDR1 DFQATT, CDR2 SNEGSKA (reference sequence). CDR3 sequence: CSARRGEGYTF. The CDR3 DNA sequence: TGCAGTGCTAGGCGGGGGGAGGGCTACACCTTC.

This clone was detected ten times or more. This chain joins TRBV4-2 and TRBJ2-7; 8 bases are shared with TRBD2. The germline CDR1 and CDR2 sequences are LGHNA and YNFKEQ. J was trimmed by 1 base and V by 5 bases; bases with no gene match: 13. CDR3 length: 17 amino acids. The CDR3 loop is CASSVGLREGGSYEQYF. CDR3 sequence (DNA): TGTGCCAGCAGCGTCGGTCTTCGGGAGGGCGGTTCCTACGAGCAGTACTTC.

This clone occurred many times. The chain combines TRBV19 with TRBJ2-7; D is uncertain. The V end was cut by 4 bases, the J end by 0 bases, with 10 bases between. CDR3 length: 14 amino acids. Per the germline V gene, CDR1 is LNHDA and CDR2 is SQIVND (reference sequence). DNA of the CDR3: TGTGCCAGTAGTAGGTTATTTAACTCCTACGAGCAGTACTTC. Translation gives CASSRLFNSYEQYF.